The 13 T cell receptor beta chains reported below all come from one sample, sequenced in a study of T cells after yellow fever vaccination. TCRdb independently ran MiXCR on the 5' RACE reads; one entry per CDR3 protein. Of 500,000 to 700,000 distinct CDR3 sequences in the sample, about 19% were seen once. Sample: PBMCs, taken 15 days after the yellow fever booster vaccination. All receptors derive from a man under 40 who received the YFV17D yellow fever vaccine.

The CDR3: CASSHGQAGSNYGYTF. CDR3 nucleotides: TGTGCCAGCAGTCATGGACAGGCGGGTTCTAACTATGGCTACACCTTC. The chain is built from TRBV2 and TRBJ1-2, with 7 nucleotides matching TRBD1. Germline CDR1 SNHLY, CDR2 FYNNEI. The CDR3 contains 16 residues. The V and J ends lost 5 bases and 0 bases, in that order; junction bases with no gene match: 9.

The J gene is TRBJ2-5, the V gene TRBV20-1; D is unresolved. The CDR3 loop spans 13 amino acids. Trimming took 1 base from V and 5 from J, leaving 11 bases between them. CDR1 is DFQATT, CDR2 SNEGSKA, per germline (reference sequence). The CDR3 coding sequence is TGCAGTGCTAGAGTATCCCGGGTGGAGACCCAGTACTTC. This translates into CSARVSRVETQYF.

This clonotype was picked up a small number of times. This chain links TRBV27 with TRBJ2-2, with 7 bases identical to TRBD1. The V and J ends lost 7 bases and 3 bases, in that order; junction bases with no gene match: 5. From germline, CDR1 is MNHEY and CDR2 SMNVEV (reference sequence). The CDR3 is made up of 14 amino acids. DNA of the CDR3: TGTGCCAGCACGAGGGGGCGCGACACCGGGGAGCTGTTTTTT. Protein: CASTRGRDTGELFF.

This clonotype was recorded many times. This rearrangement joins TRBV20-1 to TRBJ2-7, with D perhaps TRBD1 (6 bases). Per the germline V gene, CDR1 is DFQATT and CDR2 is SNEGSKA (reference sequence). The length of the CDR3 is 12 residues. V was cut by 5 bases and J by 2 bases, with 10 bases left in between. In DNA, the CDR3 is TGCAGTGCTCTACAGGGTCCCTACGAGCAGTACTTC. Amino acids: CSALQGPYEQYF.

The chain combines TRBV29-1 with TRBJ2-1, with TRBD2 identical over 12 bases. The CDR3 consists of 17 residues. Trimming cost V 1 base and J 1 base; bases outside gene matches: 5. Germline CDR1 is SQVTM and CDR2 is ANQGSEA. DNA of the CDR3: TGCAGCGTTGAAGGTCTAGCGGGAGGGAGATCCTACAATGAGCAGTTCTTC. It codes for CSVEGLAGGRSYNEQFF.

This clonotype was detected many times. This chain connects TRBV5-1 to TRBJ1-2, with D possibly being TRBD1 (5 bases). This CDR3 region has 14 residues. The germline V and J ends were trimmed by 4 bases and 3 bases, with 13 bases remaining between them. The V gene's germline CDR1 is SGHRS and CDR2 YFSETQ. The CDR3 reads CASSVLGADYGYTF. CDR3 in DNA: TGCGCCAGCAGCGTTTTAGGGGCGGACTATGGCTACACCTTC.

The J gene is TRBJ1-1, the V gene TRBV7-2; D gene ambiguous. Germline values: CDR1 SGHTA, CDR2 FQGNSA. V was trimmed by 4 bases and J by 7 bases, leaving 10 bases between them. CDR3 size: 12 residues. The CDR3 protein is CASSSDWSEAFF. Written as DNA, the CDR3 is TGTGCCAGCAGCTCGGACTGGAGTGAAGCTTTCTTT. Variable domain in full (rest from reference TRBV7-2 and TRBJ1-1): GAGVSQSPSNKVTEKGKDVELRCDPISGHTALYWYRQSLGQGLEFLIYFQGNSAPDKSGLPSDRFSAERTGGSVSTLTIQRTQQEDSAVYLCASSSDWSEAFFGQGTRLTVV.

V and J are TRBV29-1 and TRBJ2-7; 10 bases align to TRBD2. Per germline, CDR1 SQVTM and CDR2 ANQGSEA. The junction had 4 bases not matched to a gene; V was cut back by 6 bases and J by 2 bases. There are 13 residues in the CDR3. The CDR3 coding sequence is TGCAGCGTCGGGACTAGCGACCCCTACGAGCAGTACTTC. Residues: CSVGTSDPYEQYF.

This sequence joins TRBV10-3 and TRBJ2-7; 9 nucleotides agree with TRBD2. The CDR3 is 13 amino acids. The germline CDR1 and CDR2 sequences are ENHRY and SYGVKD. V shed 8 bases, J shed 0 bases, and the junction held 2 bases outside the gene matches. DNA of the CDR3: TGTGCCATCGAGCGGGAGGACTCCTACGAGCAGTACTTC. This gives the protein CAIEREDSYEQYF.

The rearrangement links TRBV5-4 to TRBJ2-1, with 8 nucleotides matching TRBD2. Germline CDR1 SGHNT, CDR2 YYREEE (reference sequence). V trimming: 0 bases; J trimming: 6 bases; junction bases outside the gene matches: 5. There are 15 residues in the CDR3. The DNA of the CDR3 is TGTGCCAGCAGCTTGGGGAGCGGGAGAACCAATGAGCAGTTCTTC. It translates to CASSLGSGRTNEQFF. Looking up the rest from reference TRBV5-4 and TRBJ2-1 gives the full variable domain: ETGVTQSPTHLIKTRGQQVTLRCSSQSGHNTVSWYQQALGQGPQFIFQYYREEENGRGNFPPRFSGLQFPNYSSELNVNALELDDSALYLCASSLGSGRTNEQFFGPGTRLTVL.

V gene TRBV5-1 combines with J gene TRBJ2-1, with TRBD2 identical over 7 bases. CDR1 is SGHRS, CDR2 YFSETQ, per germline. The CDR3 covers 17 residues. V trimming: 4 bases; J trimming: 4 bases; junction bases outside the gene matches: 14. The CDR3 loop is CASSRVPPGGSYNEQFF. CDR3 sequence (DNA): TGCGCCAGCAGCCGAGTCCCCCCCGGCGGGAGTTACAATGAGCAGTTCTTC.

The chain links TRBV15 to TRBJ2-6; D perhaps matches TRBD2 (6 bases). The CDR3 loop spans 14 amino acids. Germline V CDR1 and CDR2: LNHNV, YYDKDF (reference sequence). Trimming took 1 base from V and 14 from J, leaving 15 bases between them. The CDR3 reads CATSRVIGGALLTF. CDR3 nucleotide sequence: TGTGCCACCAGCAGAGTTATCGGGGGAGCCCTCCTGACTTTC.

Only a few counts were recorded for this clonotype. V is TRBV20-1 and J is TRBJ2-3, with D unclear. There are 13 residues in the CDR3. V was cut by 8 bases and J by 0 bases, with 12 bases left in between. Germline V gene lookup returns CDR1 DFQATT and CDR2 SNEGSKA (reference sequence). This CDR3 reads CSKTETSTDTQYF. CDR3 bases: TGCAGTAAGACCGAAACCAGCACAGATACGCAGTATTTT.